The 18 T cell receptor beta chains in this list originate from one sample, sequenced in a study of blood T cell repertoires in COVID-19. The assay was immunoSEQ multiplex PCR, and TCRdb's table has in-frame clones only and misses some. The sample contains under 350,000 clones, 65% to 90% of which appear only once. Sequenced: peripheral blood. These receptors all come from a human donor in a cohort sampled during active COVID-19.

The chain has TRBV9 and TRBJ2-3; TRBD2 aligns across 8 bases. V lost 1 base and J lost 0; bases outside the gene matches: 10. Germline V gives CDR1 SGDLS, CDR2 YYNGEE. The CDR3 is made up of 18 amino acids. The CDR3 reads CASSVREGGSASTDTQYF. The CDR3 DNA is TGTGCCAGCAGCGTACGGGAGGGGGGGAGCGCTAGCACAGATACGCAGTATTTT.

In this sample, this clone turned up a few times. The chain links TRBV12-5 to TRBJ2-1, with D possibly TRBD2 on 5 matching bases. Germline assignment: CDR1 LGHNT and CDR2 FRNRAP. This CDR3 is 14 amino acids long. With 5 bases removed from V and 7 bases from J, the gap between germline ends came to 15 bases. This CDR3 reads CASGTHPPGNEQFF. CDR3 nucleotides: TGTGCTAGTGGTACGCACCCACCGGGGAATGAGCAGTTCTTC.

This clone appeared a single time. V gene TRBV15 combines with J gene TRBJ2-7; 8 nucleotides agree with TRBD2. V was clipped by 0 bases and J by 5 bases; unmatched bases: 12. CDR1 LNHNV and CDR2 YYDKDF come from the germline V gene (reference sequence). CDR3 length equals 17 residues. The CDR3 bases are TGTGCCACCAGCAGAGATCTCCCCCCAGCGGGGGACCACGAGCAGTACTTC. Its translation: CATSRDLPPAGDHEQYF.

This chain connects TRBV27 to TRBJ1-1; TRBD1 matches at 9 bases. The CDR3 covers 16 residues. CDR1 and CDR2 (germline): MNHEY, SMNVEV (reference sequence). Germline trimming cut 5 bases from V and 1 base from J; bases unmatched to any gene: 8. The CDR3 here is CASSLGQGGGNTEAFF. CDR3 DNA sequence: TGTGCCAGCAGTCTGGGACAGGGAGGTGGGAACACTGAAGCTTTCTTT.

V is TRBV4-2 and J is TRBJ1-1; weak D call: TRBD1 (6 bases). Germline CDR1 and CDR2: LGHNA and YNFKEQ. The CDR3 runs 15 residues. Deletions cut 1 base from V and 1 base from J, with 10 bases between. The chain's CDR3 is CASSQAGGRNTEAFF. CDR3 coding DNA: TGTGCCAGCAGCCAAGCGGGGGGGCGGAACACTGAAGCTTTCTTT.

The CDR3 protein is CASSADRGAGNTIYF. Written as DNA, the CDR3 is TGTGCCAGCAGTGCAGACAGGGGGGCTGGAAACACCATATATTTT. The chain uses TRBV2 and TRBJ1-3, with 9 positions matching TRBD1. V was clipped by 4 bases and J by 2 bases; unmatched bases: 3. This CDR3 spans 15 amino acids. Germline lookup yields CDR1 SNHLY and CDR2 FYNNEI. The whole variable domain, filled in from reference TRBV2 and TRBJ1-3, reads EPEVTQTPSHQVTQMGQEVILRCVPISNHLYFYWYRQILGQKVEFLVSFYNNEISEKSEIFDDQFSVERPDGSNFTLKIRSTKLEDSAMYFCASSADRGAGNTIYFGEGSWLTVV.

V and J are TRBV5-4 and TRBJ1-1; no clear D gene. The CDR3 sequence is 14 residues long. Trimming removed 0 bases from V and 7 bases from J, with 13 bases in between. Germline lookup yields CDR1 SGHNT and CDR2 YYREEE (reference sequence). The CDR3 spells CASSLGHEYYEAFF. In nucleotides, the CDR3 is TGTGCCAGCAGCTTGGGCCACGAGTACTATGAAGCTTTCTTT.

V usage is TRBV2 and J usage is TRBJ1-1; no reliable D call. The V end lost 7 bases, the J end lost 2 bases, and 11 bases lay between the germline ends. The germline V gene has CDR1 SNHLY and CDR2 FYNNEI. This CDR3 comprises 13 residues. CDR3 sequence (DNA): TGTGCCAGCAACTCACAGATAAACACTGAAGCTTTCTTT. This gives the protein CASNSQINTEAFF.

The table lists this clone with many counts. The identical CDR3 is also encoded by other nucleotide sequences in the sample. In DNA, the CDR3 is TGTGCCAGCAGCTTAGGACTAGCCTCCTACAATGAGCAGTTCTTC. Translated: CASSLGLASYNEQFF. The chain combines TRBV7-6 with TRBJ2-1, with 7 nucleotides matching TRBD2. The CDR3 covers 15 residues. Germline V CDR1 and CDR2: SGHVS, FNYEAQ. V lost 1 base, J lost 0 bases, and 0 bases stayed unmatched.

CDR3 residues: CASSFGQGPTGIGYTF. DNA of the CDR3: TGTGCCAGCAGCTTCGGACAGGGCCCCACGGGCATTGGCTACACCTTC. The chain uses TRBV5-4 and TRBJ1-2, with 8 bases matching TRBD1. Germline CDR1 SGHNT, CDR2 YYREEE (reference sequence). The CDR3 extends over 16 amino acids. V was pared by 2 bases and J by 7 bases, with 13 bases of the junction left unmatched.

V gene TRBV6-4 combines with J gene TRBJ1-2; no reliable D call. The CDR3 runs to 11 residues. Deletions cut 5 bases from V and 6 bases from J, with 7 bases between. Germline lookup yields CDR1 MRHNA and CDR2 SNTAGT. This CDR3 is CASSSGNGYTF. The DNA for the CDR3 is TGTGCCAGCAGTTCCGGGAATGGCTACACCTTC.

The chain employs TRBV6-5 and TRBJ2-1; 11 positions agree with TRBD2. Germline CDR1 is MNHEY and CDR2 is SVGAGI. V lost 2 bases and J lost 5; bases outside the gene matches: 5. There are 16 residues in the CDR3. The CDR3 coding sequence is TGTGCCAGCAGTTACCCCGGGACTAGCGGAAACAATGAGCAGTTCTTC. Translated, it gives CASSYPGTSGNNEQFF.

The J gene is TRBJ1-2, the V gene TRBV11-2, with a weak D call TRBD1 (5 bases). V was pared by 1 base and J by 6 bases, with 15 bases between. From germline, CDR1 is SGHAT and CDR2 FQNNGV. CDR3 size: 15 residues. This CDR3 reads CASSLVFIGGDGYTF. The CDR3, as DNA: TGTGCCAGCAGCTTAGTCTTCATTGGGGGGGATGGCTACACCTTC. The full variable domain, its missing parts supplied by reference TRBV11-2 and TRBJ1-2, is EAGVAQSPRYKIIEKRQSVAFWCNPISGHATLYWYQQILGQGPKLLIQFQNNGVVDDSQLPKDRFSAERLKGVDSTLKIQPAKLEDSAVYLCASSLVFIGGDGYTFGSGTRLTVV.

The chain links TRBV19 to TRBJ1-6, with a weak D call TRBD1 (5 bases). The CDR3 contains 17 residues. The V and J ends lost 5 bases and 5 bases respectively, with 19 bases between them. From germline, CDR1 is LNHDA and CDR2 SQIVND (reference sequence). CDR3 nucleotide sequence: TGTGCCAGTAGTCTTAAATATCAGACAGTCGATAATTCACCCCTCCACTTT. Translation gives CASSLKYQTVDNSPLHF.

About this clone: One junction end disagrees with the germline gene, perhaps due to a read error. CDR3 in amino acids: CANSARQSANYGYTF. The DNA for the CDR3 is TGTGCCAACAGTGCCAGACAGTCCGCTAACTATGGCTACACCTTC. This chain joins TRBV27 and TRBJ1-2; possible D gene TRBD1, 5 bases. The CDR3 consists of 15 residues. The germline V gene has CDR1 MNHEY and CDR2 SMNVEV (reference sequence).

V gene TRBV19 combines with J gene TRBJ2-2, with TRBD1 matching 7 bases. Germline assignment: CDR1 LNHDA and CDR2 SQIVND (reference sequence). The junction had 8 bases not matched to a gene; V was cut back by 0 bases and J by 4 bases. The CDR3 is 17 amino acids. The CDR3 DNA sequence: TGTGCCAGTAGTATAGACACGACAGGGTGGGTCACCGGGGAGCTGTTTTTT. Protein sequence: CASSIDTTGWVTGELFF.

This clone was observed a single time. This sequence joins TRBV5-4 and TRBJ1-1; TRBD1 aligns across 7 bases. The germline CDR1 and CDR2 sequences are SGHNT and YYREEE (reference sequence). The CDR3 spans 15 residues. Germline trimming cut 3 bases from V and 3 bases from J; bases unmatched to any gene: 8. In DNA form, the CDR3 reads TGTGCCAGCAGCTCCGGGACAGCTTGGTACACTGAAGCTTTCTTT. It codes for CASSSGTAWYTEAFF. Combining the CDR3 with reference TRBV5-4 and TRBJ1-1 gives the whole variable domain ETGVTQSPTHLIKTRGQQVTLRCSSQSGHNTVSWYQQALGQGPQFIFQYYREEENGRGNFPPRFSGLQFPNYSSELNVNALELDDSALYLCASSSGTAWYTEAFFGQGTRLTVV.

The chain uses TRBV5-8 and TRBJ2-7; the D is unclear. Germline V CDR1 and CDR2: SGHTS, YDEGEE. The CDR3 runs to 13 residues. Between the trimmed V and J ends, which lost 4 bases and 1 base, there was a span of 9 bases. In DNA form, the CDR3 reads TGTGCCAGCAGCCTGACCGGGTCCTACGAGCAGTACTTC. Protein sequence: CASSLTGSYEQYF.